This T cell receptor beta chain was sequenced in a study of blood T cell repertoires in COVID-19. About the research overall: Italy, Spain and the United States were the sources of the convalescent and acute COVID-19 samples.

TCRdb's table, derived via immunoSEQ multiplex PCR, lists solely in-frame clones and lacks some. This table holds approximately 35,000 clones, 80% found once. The V gene's germline CDR1 is MNHEY and CDR2 SMNVEV (reference sequence). V dropped 3 bases and J dropped 3 bases, with 9 bases sitting between them. This CDR3 comprises 14 residues. This TCR derives from a man older than 75 with acute or convalescent COVID-19. The specimen sequenced was peripheral blood. The chain carries TRBV27 and TRBJ2-1; possibly TRBD2 for D (6 bases). The CDR3 is CASSFQAGYNEQFF. The CDR3 DNA reads TGTGCCAGCAGTTTCCAAGCGGGCTACAATGAGCAGTTCTTC.